The 8 T cell receptor beta chains in this list originate from one sample, sequenced in a study of T cell responses to AZD1222 COVID-19 vaccine. TCRdb keeps only in-frame clones here, not all; method: immunoSEQ multiplex PCR. The repertoire includes 120,000 to 150,000 clones, 88% of them detected once, and approximately 3% sits in the top ten. The material was peripheral blood, obtained 28 days after the second AZD1222 dose. These TCRs come from an adult who received the AZD1222 COVID-19 vaccine.

This clone was seen only once. The rearrangement uses TRBV7-2 and TRBJ2-2; 11 nucleotides align to TRBD2. The CDR3 has 18 amino acids. The J segment lost 7 bases and the V segment lost 5 bases, leaving 15 bases of the junction unmatched. From germline, CDR1 is SGHTA and CDR2 FQGNSA. CDR3 coding DNA: TGTGCCAGCAGCCACCGACTGGTTAGCGGGGGGGCCGTCGGGGAGCTGTTTTTT. Its translation: CASSHRLVSGGAVGELFF.

The chain uses TRBV2 and TRBJ1-6; unclear D gene. Germline V gene sequence: CDR1 SNHLY, CDR2 FYNNEI. V lost 6 bases and J lost 5, with 5 bases in between. The CDR3 is 12 residues long. The CDR3, as DNA: TGTGCCAGCAGGGCCGATAATTCACCCCTCCACTTT. Protein product: CASRADNSPLHF.

The chain uses TRBV6-6 and TRBJ2-7; 7 nucleotides match TRBD2. Trimming took 11 bases from V and 2 from J; bases not matched to a gene: 12. The CDR3 has 14 residues. Germline CDR1 is MNHNY and CDR2 is SVGAGI (reference sequence). CDR3 DNA: TGTGCCCCCGGGAGGACGGTAGTGCCCTACGAGCAGTACTTC. The encoded protein is CAPGRTVVPYEQYF.

The J gene is TRBJ2-5, the V gene TRBV7-8, with D hard to call. In germline, CDR1 is SGHVS, CDR2 FQNEAQ. The V and J ends lost 1 base and 5 bases respectively, with 14 bases between them. The CDR3 extends over 15 amino acids. This chain's CDR3 is CASSLGEPAGETQYF. The CDR3 DNA reads TGTGCCAGCAGCTTAGGAGAGCCGGCCGGGGAGACCCAGTACTTC.

The chain joins TRBV4-2 to TRBJ2-7; tentatively, D is TRBD2 (7 bases). V lost 2 bases and J 5 bases, leaving 13 bases between the germline ends. CDR1 and CDR2 (germline): LGHNA, YNFKEQ. The CDR3 extends over 14 amino acids. The CDR3 region has the DNA TGTGCCAGCAGCCAATTGTCGCGGGGGCACGAGCAGTACTTC. This translates into CASSQLSRGHEQYF.

J is TRBJ2-7 and V is TRBV3-1 (or the pseudogene TRBV3-2), with 10 bases aligning to TRBD2. With 1 base clipped from V and 7 bases from J, the junction kept 16 bases outside the gene matches. Germline assignment: CDR1 LGHDT and CDR2 YNNKEL (reference sequence). The CDR3 is 18 residues long. The CDR3 DNA sequence: TGTGCCAGCAGCCAAGGGGGTCGTCGGACTAGCGGCCGGGGAGAGCAGTACTTC. Protein: CASSQGGRRTSGRGEQYF.

This rearrangement joins TRBV7-9 to TRBJ2-1; perhaps TRBD2 as D (6 bases). Trimming took off 7 bases at V and 2 bases at J, with 12 bases between the two ends. Looked up from germline, CDR1 is SEHNR and CDR2 is FQNEAQ (reference sequence). The CDR3 extends over 14 amino acids. The CDR3 nucleotides read TGTGCCAGCACCACGGAGGGGACCTACAATGAGCAGTTCTTC. Translating gives CASTTEGTYNEQFF.

V gene TRBV6-6 combines with J gene TRBJ1-1; possible D gene TRBD1, 5 bases. Germline-derived CDR1 and CDR2 are MNHNY and SVGAGI (reference sequence). CDR3 length: 12 residues. Trimming left V 6 bases short and J 5 bases short, with 10 bases between. The CDR3 bases are TGTGCCAGCAGCCCGGGGGAAACTGAAGCTTTCTTT. The encoded protein is CASSPGETEAFF.